This TCR beta chain was captured by sequencing in a study of response to subunit inactivated influenza vaccine. TCRdb analysed the RT-PCR reads with MiXCR anew, one entry per CDR3 protein. The data show over 650,000 distinct CDR3 sequences, approximately 17% seen once. This CDR3 region has 12 residues. V lost 7 bases, J lost 6 bases, and 5 bases stayed unmatched. Germline values: CDR1 SQVTM, CDR2 ANQGSEA. The receptor was derived from a man aged 50 to 59 who received an inactivated influenza vaccine. This chain links TRBV29-1 with TRBJ1-2; 10 nucleotides line up with TRBD1. The sample in question was PBMCs from blood, obtained 4 to 6 days after vaccination. CDR3 in DNA: TGCAGCGCGACAGGGGGCCCGGATGGCTACACCTTC. Amino acid sequence: CSATGGPDGYTF.